This entry lists 31 T cell receptor beta chains sequenced from one sample in a study of human T cells and chemical hapten exposure. TCRdb analysed the RACE reads with MiXCR anew, one entry per CDR3 protein. The sample shows 75,000 to 100,000 distinct CDR3 sequences, about 9.3% of them seen only once. Time point described: patch test 2, 6 weeks after DPC sensitization. Treatment given: therapeutic diphenylcyclopropenone sensitization with weekly scalp DPC. This material consisted of whole blood, taken in connection with sensitization to the hapten diphenylcyclopropenone (DPC). The receptor source for this set is a woman between 40 and 55 years old with alopecia areata. Some clones in this sample may be carry-over from other donors' samples.

V usage is TRBV5-1 and J usage is TRBJ2-5; no firm D call. Trimming stripped 3 bases from V and 2 bases from J, with 11 bases between. The CDR3 covers 14 residues. The V gene's germline CDR1 is SGHRS and CDR2 YFSETQ. The DNA for the CDR3 is TGCGCCAGCAGCTCTGGGATTTCTCAAGAGACCCAGTACTTC. Amino acids: CASSSGISQETQYF. Looking up the rest from reference TRBV5-1 and TRBJ2-5 gives the full variable domain: KAGVTQTPRYLIKTRGQQVTLSCSPISGHRSVSWYQQTPGQGLQFLFEYFSETQRNKGNFPGRFSGRQFSNSRSEMNVSTLELGDSALYLCASSSGISQETQYFGPGTRLLVL.

This clonotype was recorded at least ten times. The chain recombines TRBV6-1 with TRBJ1-1; no firm D call. The CDR3 has 16 residues. V was pared by 2 bases and J by 0 bases, with 13 bases between. CDR1 MNHNS and CDR2 SASEGT come from the germline V gene. The CDR3: CASSEQARVLNTEAFF. The DNA for the CDR3 is TGTGCCAGCAGTGAACAGGCAAGGGTCCTGAACACTGAAGCTTTCTTT.

This clonotype was found a few times. The chain employs TRBV7-2 and TRBJ2-1; TRBD2 agrees at 7 bases. CDR1 and CDR2 from the germline V gene are SGHTA and FQGNSA. V shed 4 bases, J shed 8 bases, and the junction held 8 bases outside the gene matches. The CDR3 sequence is 14 residues long. CDR3 sequence: CASSSLLAFDEQFF. In DNA form, the CDR3 reads TGTGCCAGCAGCTCCCTACTAGCGTTCGATGAGCAGTTCTTC.

In its sample, this clonotype was seen a few times. The CDR3 region is CSARAVGNTGELFF. The CDR3 nucleotides read TGCAGTGCTAGAGCCGTTGGGAACACCGGGGAGCTGTTTTTT. The chain links TRBV20-1 to TRBJ2-2; D is undetermined. Germline CDR1 DFQATT, CDR2 SNEGSKA (reference sequence). V lost 1 base, J lost 1 base, and 7 bases lay in between. CDR3 length equals 14 residues.

J is TRBJ2-2 and V is TRBV4-2; D uncertain. The CDR3 is 17 residues long. The germline CDR1 and CDR2 sequences are LGHNA and YNFKEQ. With 0 bases removed from V and 3 bases from J, the gap between germline ends came to 14 bases. The CDR3 bases are TGTGCCAGCAGCCAAGATTTGCGTGGAAAGTACACCGGGGAGCTGTTTTTT. Protein product: CASSQDLRGKYTGELFF.

This chain uses TRBV6-5 with TRBJ2-2; no reliable D call. Germline V gene data show CDR1 as MNHEY and CDR2 as SVGAGI. V lost 2 bases and J lost 0, with 13 bases in between. This CDR3 region has 17 residues. CDR3 DNA: TGTGCCAGCAGTTACCGGGTAGCCCCTGCGAACACCGGGGAGCTGTTTTTT. As protein: CASSYRVAPANTGELFF.

This clonotype was found many times. The genes are TRBV5-6 and TRBJ2-4; D is possibly TRBD1 or TRBD2 (5 bases each). With 3 bases removed from V and 3 bases from J, the gap between germline ends came to 19 bases. Germline-derived CDR1 and CDR2 are SGHDT and YYEEEE. CDR3 length: 17 residues. CDR3 protein: CASSWGLFMGSKNIQYF. The CDR3 DNA sequence: TGTGCCAGCAGCTGGGGCCTTTTTATGGGGAGCAAAAACATTCAGTACTTC.

This clonotype has a count of ten or more. This rearrangement joins TRBV20-1 to TRBJ2-1; the match to TRBD2 covers 8 bases. The CDR3 loop spans 18 amino acids. Germline V CDR1 and CDR2: DFQATT, SNEGSKA (reference sequence). V shed 6 bases, J shed 0 bases, and the junction held 16 bases outside the gene matches. The CDR3 sequence: CSARLTSGAPNSYNEQFF. In nucleotides, the CDR3 is TGCAGTGCCAGATTAACTAGCGGAGCGCCGAACTCCTACAATGAGCAGTTCTTC.

This clonotype appeared many times. The chain recombines TRBV20-1 with TRBJ2-1; TRBD2 aligns across 11 bases. CDR3 length: 14 amino acids. Germline V gives CDR1 DFQATT, CDR2 SNEGSKA (reference sequence). The J segment lost 6 bases and the V segment lost 5 bases, leaving 6 bases of the junction unmatched. Here the CDR3 reads CSAGLAGGSNEQFF. In DNA, the CDR3 is TGCAGTGCTGGCCTAGCGGGAGGAAGCAATGAGCAGTTCTTC.

The chain uses TRBV28 and TRBJ2-7, with D possibly called TRBD1 or TRBD2 (5 bases each). Germline CDR1 is MDHEN and CDR2 is SYDVKM. This CDR3 contains 12 residues. V was pared by 7 bases and J by 5 bases, with 12 bases between. In DNA, the CDR3 is TGTGCCAGCACCCGGGACGGAGACGAGCAGTACTTC. Translation gives CASTRDGDEQYF.

V usage is TRBV12-3 or TRBV12-4 and J usage is TRBJ2-7, with TRBD2 identical over 12 bases. The CDR3 contains 14 residues. V trimming: 5 bases; J trimming: 4 bases; junction bases outside the gene matches: 3. The CDR3 DNA sequence: TGTGCCAGCAGTCGACTAGCGGGAGTGTACGAGCAGTACTTC. Its translation is CASSRLAGVYEQYF.

Remarks on this clonotype: A much more abundant neighbour one base away suggests this may be a read error. The chain recombines TRBV12-3 or TRBV12-4 with TRBJ2-4, with D perhaps matching TRBD1 (6 bases). The V and J ends lost 8 bases and 2 bases respectively, with 16 bases between them. The CDR3 has 15 residues. CDR3 sequence reads: CASVARGSTKNIQYF. DNA of the CDR3: TGTGCCAGCGTCGCGAGGGGGTCAACCAAAAACATTCAGTACTTC.

This chain connects TRBV7-2 to TRBJ2-3; D possibly corresponds to TRBD2 (5 bases). V lost 3 bases to trimming and J lost 4 bases, with 8 bases between them. The CDR3 runs 13 residues. Per germline, CDR1 SGHTA and CDR2 FQGNSA. In DNA, the CDR3 is TGTGCCAGCAGCTTCGGACTTCCAGATACGCAGTATTTT. Translated: CASSFGLPDTQYF. Full variable domain (outside the CDR3, taken from reference TRBV7-2 and TRBJ2-3): GAGVSQSPSNKVTEKGKDVELRCDPISGHTALYWYRQSLGQGLEFLIYFQGNSAPDKSGLPSDRFSAERTGGSVSTLTIQRTQQEDSAVYLCASSFGLPDTQYFGPGTRLTVL.

This clonotype was counted ten times or more. The chain links TRBV7-9 to TRBJ2-7, with TRBD1 matching over 9 bases. CDR3 length equals 14 residues. Germline trimming cut 5 bases from V and 7 bases from J; bases unmatched to any gene: 9. Germline-derived CDR1 and CDR2 are SEHNR and FQNEAQ (reference sequence). CDR3 bases: TGTGCCAGCAGCACCCCGACAGGGGGAGAGGAGCAGTACTTC. It yields the protein CASSTPTGGEEQYF.

This clonotype has ten or more counts. The gene calls are TRBV14 and TRBJ2-6; no firm D call. The germline V gene has CDR1 SGHDN and CDR2 FVKESK. The V end lost 4 bases, the J end lost 0 bases, and 7 bases lay between the germline ends. The CDR3 totals 15 residues. The CDR3 region has the DNA TGTGCCAGCAGCCCTGACAACTCTGGGGCCAACGTCCTGACTTTC. It codes for CASSPDNSGANVLTF.

This clonotype was recorded at least ten times. The genes are TRBV27 and TRBJ2-2; 10 positions match TRBD1. The V gene's germline CDR1 is MNHEY and CDR2 SMNVEV (reference sequence). The CDR3 contains 15 residues. V was clipped by 5 bases and J by 6 bases; unmatched bases: 6. The CDR3 bases are TGTGCCAGCAGTCGGACAGGGGGTTCATCCGGGGAGCTGTTTTTT. Encoded protein: CASSRTGGSSGELFF.

This clonotype has more than one count but fewer than ten. The J gene is TRBJ2-1, the V gene TRBV5-4; D is possibly TRBD1 (5 bases). The CDR3 contains 15 residues. Trimming stripped 3 bases from V and 0 bases from J, with 10 bases between. The V gene's germline CDR1 is SGHNT and CDR2 YYREEE (reference sequence). CDR3 loop: CASSSDSPSYNEQFF. The CDR3 DNA reads TGTGCCAGCAGCTCCGACAGTCCCTCCTACAATGAGCAGTTCTTC.

This clonotype came up a few times. This chain connects TRBV7-9 to TRBJ1-5, with D unresolved. The CDR3 contains 12 residues. The V end was cut by 0 bases, the J end by 9 bases, with 6 bases between. Germline values: CDR1 SEHNR, CDR2 FQNEAQ (reference sequence). CDR3 in DNA: TGTGCCAGCAGCTTAGCGTCGGGGCCCCAGCATTTT. Amino acid sequence: CASSLASGPQHF.

The chain uses TRBV19 and TRBJ2-7, with 9 bases identical to TRBD1. Germline loops: CDR1 LNHDA, CDR2 SQIVND (reference sequence). This CDR3 is 14 amino acids long. Trimming took 2 bases from V and 6 from J; bases not matched to a gene: 5. The CDR3 loop is CASSIPGQGTEQYF. The CDR3 DNA follows: TGTGCCAGTAGTATACCGGGACAGGGCACCGAGCAGTACTTC.

The V call is TRBV12-3 or TRBV12-4, the J call TRBJ1-2; no clear D. V lost 5 bases to trimming and J lost 4 bases, with 2 bases between them. The CDR3 is made up of 10 amino acids. The CDR3 sequence is CASSTYGYTF. CDR3 sequence (DNA): TGTGCCAGCAGTACCTATGGCTACACCTTC.

This clonotype was counted between two and nine times. The gene calls are TRBV4-1 and TRBJ1-1, with D unclear. The germline CDR1 and CDR2 sequences are MGHRA and YSYEKL. The V end lost 3 bases, the J end lost 3 bases, and 11 bases lay between the germline ends. CDR3 length equals 14 residues. DNA for the CDR3: TGCGCCAGCAGCCACAAGAACACGGACACTGAAGCTTTCTTT. Amino acids: CASSHKNTDTEAFF.

This chain uses TRBV28 with TRBJ2-7, with 9 nucleotides matching TRBD1. Per the germline V gene, CDR1 is MDHEN and CDR2 is SYDVKM. V lost 7 bases and J lost 1; bases outside the gene matches: 8. This CDR3 has 15 residues. CDR3 amino acids: CASTLGQGLSYEQYF. The CDR3 DNA is TGTGCCAGCACCTTGGGACAGGGCCTTTCCTACGAGCAGTACTTC.

The V gene is TRBV5-4, the J gene TRBJ1-1; D remains ambiguous. Per the germline V gene, CDR1 is SGHNT and CDR2 is YYREEE (reference sequence). The V end lost 4 bases, the J end lost 5 bases, and 15 bases lay between the germline ends. CDR3 length equals 14 residues. CDR3 in amino acids: CASSPPTRTTEAFF. CDR3 nucleotides: TGTGCCAGCAGCCCCCCGACTAGGACGACTGAAGCTTTCTTT.

Points on this clonotype: Mismatch with germline at one junction end may stem from a read error. The V call is TRBV5-1, the J call TRBJ2-1; 13 bases are a match to TRBD2. The CDR3 is 15 residues long. The germline gives CDR1 SGHRS, CDR2 YFSETQ. This CDR3 is CASGTSGTTYSEQFF. As DNA, the CDR3 is TGCGCCAGCGGGACTAGCGGGACAACCTACAGTGAGCAGTTCTTC.

The chain's CDR3 is CAWSRDRATGNTIYF. In DNA form, the CDR3 reads TGTGCCTGGAGTCGGGACAGAGCCACTGGAAACACCATATATTTT. The chain couples TRBV30 to TRBJ1-3, with 7 nucleotides matching TRBD1. V trimming: 2 bases; J trimming: 2 bases; junction bases outside the gene matches: 6. The CDR3 is made up of 15 amino acids. From germline, CDR1 is GTSNPN and CDR2 SVGIG (reference sequence). Full variable domain (missing parts from reference TRBV30 and TRBJ1-3): SQTIHQWPATLVQPVGSPLSLECTVEGTSNPNLYWYRQAAGRGLQLLFYSVGIGQISSEVPQNLSASRPQDRQFILSSKKLLLSDSGFYLCAWSRDRATGNTIYFGEGSWLTVV.

In this sample, this clonotype turned up many times. The chain uses TRBV6-2 or TRBV6-3 and TRBJ2-7; the D call may be TRBD1 or TRBD2 (6 bases each). CDR3 size: 14 residues. Germline V lookup: CDR1 MNHEY, CDR2 SVGEGT. V was pared by 2 bases and J by 4 bases, with 12 bases between. CDR3 sequence: CASSYGRGRYEQYF. CDR3 DNA sequence: TGTGCCAGCAGTTACGGTCGGGGGCGGTACGAGCAGTACTTC.

The chain links TRBV19 to TRBJ2-7, with D possibly being TRBD1 (5 bases). CDR1 and CDR2 from the germline V gene are LNHDA and SQIVND (reference sequence). CDR3 length equals 13 residues. Trimming cost V 4 bases and J 7 bases, with 14 bases left between them. Written as DNA, the CDR3 is TGTGCCAGTAGTACACAGGCCCAAGGGGAGCAGTACTTC. As protein: CASSTQAQGEQYF.

This clonotype was observed many times. The chain couples TRBV29-1 to TRBJ2-7, with TRBD1 identical over 9 bases. From germline, CDR1 is SQVTM and CDR2 ANQGSEA. The ends lost 4 bases at V and 5 bases at J; junction bases unmatched: 6. CDR3 size: 13 residues. CDR3 sequence (DNA): TGCAGCGTTGTTGGGACAGGGAGCCACGAGCAGTACTTC. Translation: CSVVGTGSHEQYF.

The gene calls are TRBV13 and TRBJ2-1; no clear D gene. The germline V gene has CDR1 PRHDT and CDR2 FYEKMQ (reference sequence). The CDR3 length is 15 residues. Trimming left V 4 bases short and J 5 bases short, with 15 bases between. CDR3 nucleotides: TGTGCCAGCAGCTCCCCCGACTTCCTACACAATGAGCAGTTCTTC. This translates into CASSSPDFLHNEQFF.

The chain uses TRBV29-1 and TRBJ2-2; maybe TRBD1 (5 bases). Germline-derived CDR1 and CDR2 are SQVTM and ANQGSEA. V lost 3 bases and J 6 bases, leaving 8 bases between the germline ends. The CDR3 totals 12 residues. The CDR3 reads CSVDRVSGELFF. The CDR3 DNA reads TGCAGCGTTGACAGGGTGTCCGGGGAGCTGTTTTTT.

Ten or more counts support this clonotype. The chain carries TRBV18 and TRBJ1-6; D remains unclear. V was cut by 3 bases and J by 8 bases, with 14 bases left in between. The CDR3 totals 15 residues. The V gene's germline CDR1 is KGHSH and CDR2 LQKENI. CDR3 DNA: TGTGCCAGCTCACCGACGGAGGCTGGCGATTCACCCCTCCACTTT. Encoded protein: CASSPTEAGDSPLHF.